This entry lists 17 T cell receptor beta chains sequenced from one sample in a study of T cell responses to AZD1222 COVID-19 vaccine. This table comes from immunoSEQ multiplex PCR, and its TCRdb copy is limited to in-frame clones, with some not included. The data hold about 110,000 clones, with 92% observed a single time. The sequencing used peripheral blood, collected 28 days after the second AZD1222 dose. These receptors all come from an adult who received the AZD1222 COVID-19 vaccine.

The chain joins TRBV19 to TRBJ1-4, with D possibly matching TRBD1 (5 bases). Germline values: CDR1 LNHDA, CDR2 SQIVND (reference sequence). This CDR3 is built from 14 residues. Between the trimmed V and J ends, which lost 9 bases and 7 bases, there was a span of 18 bases. The CDR3 DNA follows: TGTGCCAGCCAACACGGGGGGTCCTCTGAAAAACTGTTTTTT. Translated: CASQHGGSSEKLFF.

Worth noting for this clone: Different DNA sequences within this sample yield the same CDR3. The chain joins TRBV4-1 to TRBJ1-1; D ambiguous. V lost 1 base and J 0 bases, leaving 3 bases between the germline ends. The CDR3 consists of 13 residues. Looked up from germline, CDR1 is MGHRA and CDR2 is YSYEKL. The CDR3 DNA reads as TGCGCCAGCAGCCAAGGAGTGAACACTGAAGCTTTCTTT. This gives the protein CASSQGVNTEAFF.

The chain uses TRBV7-8 and TRBJ1-2; perhaps TRBD1 as D (5 bases). The CDR3 is 15 amino acids. Germline V CDR1 and CDR2: SGHVS, FQNEAQ. The V and J ends lost 7 bases and 2 bases respectively, with 17 bases between them. CDR3 loop: CASTPDRGKNYGYTF. CDR3 in DNA: TGTGCCAGCACCCCGGACCGGGGGAAAAACTATGGCTACACCTTC.

This chain uses TRBV14 with TRBJ2-1, with D perhaps matching TRBD2 (6 bases). Trimming removed 1 base from V and 4 bases from J, with 20 bases in between. Germline lookup yields CDR1 SGHDN and CDR2 FVKESK. The CDR3 covers 18 residues. CDR3 in amino acids: CASSQGIYRETLYNEQFF. Here the CDR3 DNA reads TGTGCCAGCAGCCAAGGAATCTACCGGGAGACCCTATACAATGAGCAGTTCTTC. The variable domain in full, completed from reference TRBV14 and TRBJ2-1, reads EAGVTQFPSHSVIEKGQTVTLRCDPISGHDNLYWYRRVMGKEIKFLLHFVKESKQDESGMPNNRFLAERTGGTYSTLKVQPAELEDSGVYFCASSQGIYRETLYNEQFFGPGTRLTVL.

This chain connects TRBV27 to TRBJ1-5; 8 nucleotides align to TRBD1. CDR1 MNHEY and CDR2 SMNVEV come from the germline V gene (reference sequence). The V gene end was trimmed by 5 bases and the J gene end by 1 base; junction bases not matched to a gene: 22. The CDR3 is made up of 21 amino acids. The DNA of the CDR3 is TGTGCCAGCAGTCCTAGACAGGGGAAGAGTGGGGGAGTGGGGAGCAATCAGCCCCAGCATTTT. It encodes CASSPRQGKSGGVGSNQPQHF.

This clone was seen a single time. The CDR3 spells CASSLLEGTNTEAFF. CDR3 sequence (DNA): TGTGCCAGCAGTTTATTAGAGGGGACGAACACTGAAGCTTTCTTT. The chain has TRBV28 and TRBJ1-1, with D possibly being TRBD1 (5 bases). The V gene's germline CDR1 is MDHEN and CDR2 SYDVKM. The CDR3 runs to 15 residues. V shed 1 base and J shed 1 base, with 10 bases lying between them.

The rearrangement uses TRBV5-1 and TRBJ2-3; 13 nucleotides match TRBD2. CDR3 length equals 17 residues. V lost 4 bases and J lost 0; bases outside the gene matches: 5. Looked up from germline, CDR1 is SGHRS and CDR2 is YFSETQ. The CDR3 nucleotides read TGCGCCAGCAGCACCCTGGGACTAGCGGGGAGCACAGATACGCAGTATTTT. It is translated as CASSTLGLAGSTDTQYF.

The chain couples TRBV21-1 to TRBJ1-2; whether TRBD1, the table's D call, matches the DNA was not checked. TRBV21-1 is listed as a pseudogene. The CDR3 is 13 amino acids. CDR3 region: CASSIRGLDGYTF. The CDR3, as DNA: TGTGCCAGCAGCATCAGGGGGCTCGATGGCTACACCTTC.

This chain links TRBV7-3 with TRBJ1-6; D is unresolved. Germline CDR1 and CDR2: SGHTA and FQGTGA. This CDR3 is 14 amino acids long. V lost 5 bases to trimming and J lost 8 bases, with 13 bases between them. This chain's CDR3 is CASSLSERDSPLHF. In DNA, the CDR3 is TGTGCCAGCAGCCTCTCCGAGCGGGATTCACCCCTCCACTTT. The full variable domain, its missing parts supplied by reference TRBV7-3 and TRBJ1-6, is GAGVSQTPSNKVTEKGKYVELRCDPISGHTALYWYRQSLGQGPEFLIYFQGTGAADDSGLPNDRFFAVRPEGSVSTLKIQRTERGDSAVYLCASSLSERDSPLHFGNGTRLTVT.

The gene calls are TRBV28 and TRBJ1-6, with D unresolved. V was shortened by 2 bases and J by 4 bases, with 9 bases between the two germline ends. The CDR3 runs to 15 residues. CDR1 is MDHEN, CDR2 SYDVKM, per germline. The CDR3 spells CASSLDNEYNSPLHF. Here the CDR3 DNA reads TGTGCCAGCAGTTTAGATAACGAATATAATTCACCCCTCCACTTT.

The chain combines TRBV5-1 with TRBJ2-7; 12 nucleotides align to TRBD1. Per germline, CDR1 SGHRS and CDR2 YFSETQ. The CDR3 is made up of 14 amino acids. The trim removed 4 bases at V and 6 bases at J, leaving 5 bases unmatched. As DNA, the CDR3 is TGCGCCAGCAGCACCGGGACAGGGGGCGGCGAGCAGTACTTC. Translating it yields CASSTGTGGGEQYF.

J is TRBJ1-1 and V is TRBV7-8, with 10 bases fitting TRBD1. CDR1 and CDR2 (germline): SGHVS, FQNEAQ. After removal of 3 bases from V and 0 bases from J, the junction contained 4 bases not matched to a gene. CDR3 length equals 16 residues. The CDR3 protein is CASSFGTGAVNTEAFF. The DNA of the CDR3 is TGTGCCAGCAGCTTTGGGACAGGGGCCGTGAACACTGAAGCTTTCTTT.

This chain joins TRBV5-1 and TRBJ2-7; 10 positions match TRBD1. CDR3 length: 14 residues. The trim removed 2 bases at V and 4 bases at J, leaving 3 bases unmatched. Germline V gives CDR1 SGHRS, CDR2 YFSETQ. CDR3 sequence reads: CASSFSGQGYEQYF. The DNA of the CDR3 is TGCGCCAGCAGCTTTTCGGGACAGGGGTACGAGCAGTACTTC.

The V gene is TRBV7-2, the J gene TRBJ1-5; D is perhaps TRBD1 (5 bases). Trimming shortened V by 4 bases and J by 5 bases, and 12 bases separated the two germline ends. The CDR3 totals 14 residues. Germline V gives CDR1 SGHTA, CDR2 FQGNSA. The CDR3 nucleotides read TGTGCCAGCAGCTCCCGGGGGAGGCATCAGCCCCAGCATTTT. It is translated as CASSSRGRHQPQHF.

J is TRBJ1-4 and V is TRBV27, with D unresolved. V was cut by 5 bases and J by 3 bases, with 10 bases left in between. Germline V gene lookup returns CDR1 MNHEY and CDR2 SMNVEV (reference sequence). The CDR3 extends over 14 amino acids. In DNA, the CDR3 is TGTGCCAGCAGTAGCGGGTCTTCTAATGAAAAACTGTTTTTT. This encodes CASSSGSSNEKLFF.

The chain couples TRBV21-1 to TRBJ1-1. TRBV21-1 is described as a pseudogene. The CDR3 loop spans 15 amino acids. The DNA for the CDR3 is TGTGCCAGGACGATTGGGGAAGACATGAACACTGAAGCTTTCTTT. Translated, it gives CARTIGEDMNTEAFF.

DNA for the CDR3: TGTGCCAGTAGTTCCCCCGGGCGGGGGGACTATGGCTACACCTTC. Encoded protein: CASSSPGRGDYGYTF. V usage is TRBV19 and J usage is TRBJ1-2, with D possibly TRBD1 on 5 matching bases. Trimming removed 5 bases at V and 3 bases at J, with 16 bases between. Germline CDR1 LNHDA, CDR2 SQIVND (reference sequence). The CDR3 is 15 residues long.